The source of this T cell receptor (beta chain) is a study of blood T cell repertoires in COVID-19. At the level of the study: The analysed material was cDNA or gDNA that came from T cells, B-cell-depleted T cells, or PBMCs.

This clone was detected once. This table comes from immunoSEQ multiplex PCR, and its TCRdb copy is limited to in-frame clones, with some not included. The sample has approximately 160,000 clones; less than 85% are singletons. The sequenced sample consisted of PBMCs or T cells enriched from blood (not recorded which). The TCR sequence derives from a woman aged 45 to 65 who had recovered from COVID-19.

DNA of the CDR3: TGTGCCAGCAGCTTGGCCTCCCGAGGGAATTCACCCCTCCACTTT. This gives the protein CASSLASRGNSPLHF. This chain links TRBV5-6 with TRBJ1-6; no clear D gene. The CDR3 runs to 15 residues. Per the germline V gene, CDR1 is SGHDT and CDR2 is YYEEEE. Trimming removed 0 bases at V and 7 bases at J, with 11 bases between.